These T cell receptor beta chains were read from a single sample in a study of blood T cell repertoires in COVID-19. The data were produced by immunoSEQ multiplex PCR, yet TCRdb's version contains in-frame clones alone and is incomplete. Among about 270,000 clones listed, over 75% were seen once. Sequencing was performed on peripheral blood. The receptors come from a woman aged 45-59 years with acute or convalescent COVID-19. The CDR3 runs from the conserved cysteine through the conserved F or W. Each record gives: V gene, clone size, D gene, J gene, CDR3 DNA, CDR3 protein. A D gene is named only where the DNA matches it firmly. The listing skips clone size in some rows; elsewhere it reads once, few, many or a size class.

v_gene: TRBV24-1
abundance: -
d_gene: -
j_gene: TRBJ2-5
CDR3nt: TGTGCCACCAGTGATTCCAGGGCTCTCAGAGAGACCCAGTACTTC
CDR3aa: CATSDSRALRETQYF

v_gene: TRBV25-1
abundance: once
d_gene: TRBD1
j_gene: TRBJ2-5
CDR3nt: TGTGCCAGCAGTCCCCGAACTGGCAGGGGGCTTCAAGAGACCCAGTACTTC
CDR3aa: CASSPRTGRGLQETQYF

v_gene: TRBV15
abundance: -
d_gene: TRBD1
j_gene: TRBJ1-1
CDR3nt: TGTGCCACCAGCAGGGGGGACAGGGCAATGAACACTGAAGCTTTCTTT
CDR3aa: CATSRGDRAMNTEAFF

v_gene: TRBV6-5
abundance: -
d_gene: -
j_gene: TRBJ2-1
CDR3nt: TGTGCCAGCTCTCCCCCTGGGCGGGCGAGGAATGAGCAGTTCTTC
CDR3aa: CASSPPGRARNEQFF

v_gene: TRBV7-6
abundance: -
d_gene: -
j_gene: TRBJ2-6
CDR3nt: TGTGCCAGCAGCTCTTGGCGGAAAAGCTCTGGGGCCAACGTCCTGACTTTC
CDR3aa: CASSSWRKSSGANVLTF

v_gene: TRBV6-2/TRBV6-3
abundance: -
d_gene: -
j_gene: TRBJ1-1
CDR3nt: TGTGCCAGCAGTTACCCCAGGGGAGACACTGAAGCTTTCTTT
CDR3aa: CASSYPRGDTEAFF

v_gene: TRBV9
abundance: once
d_gene: -
j_gene: TRBJ1-2
CDR3nt: TGTGCCAGCAGCGTAGGAGGAGGGACGGGTGGCTACACCTTC
CDR3aa: CASSVGGGTGGYTF

v_gene: TRBV7-2
abundance: -
d_gene: TRBD1
j_gene: TRBJ2-7
CDR3nt: TGTGCCAGCAGCCCACGGGGACAGGGCTCCTACGAGCAGTACTTC
CDR3aa: CASSPRGQGSYEQYF

v_gene: TRBV5-1
abundance: once
d_gene: TRBD2
j_gene: TRBJ2-1
CDR3nt: TGCGCCAGCAGCTTGGAAGTGGGGACTAGCGGGAGAGCGCAGTTCTTC
CDR3aa: CASSLEVGTSGRAQFF

v_gene: TRBV18
abundance: -
d_gene: TRBD1
j_gene: TRBJ2-2
CDR3nt: TGTGCCAGCTTTCCGGCCGGGACAGGGGGCACCGGGGAGCTGTTTTTT
CDR3aa: CASFPAGTGGTGELFF

v_gene: TRBV7-2
abundance: once
d_gene: TRBD1
j_gene: TRBJ2-5
CDR3nt: TGTGCCAGCAGCTCAAGCCGGGACAGGGGCAGAGAGACCCAGTACTTC
CDR3aa: CASSSSRDRGRETQYF

v_gene: TRBV28
abundance: few
d_gene: -
j_gene: TRBJ1-5
CDR3nt: TGTGCCAGCAGCTCCAACTGGGGAGGGACCAATCAGCCCCAGCATTTT
CDR3aa: CASSSNWGGTNQPQHF

v_gene: TRBV7-2
abundance: once
d_gene: -
j_gene: TRBJ2-5
CDR3nt: TGTGCCAGCAGCTATGGACAGCAAGAGACCCAGTACTTC
CDR3aa: CASSYGQQETQYF

v_gene: TRBV2
abundance: -
d_gene: -
j_gene: TRBJ2-1
CDR3nt: TGTGCCAGCAGTTACCAGGTACCTGAGCAGTTCTTC
CDR3aa: CASSYQVPEQFF

v_gene: TRBV7-2
abundance: -
d_gene: TRBD2
j_gene: TRBJ2-7
CDR3nt: TGTGCCAGCAGCTTAGCGGGACGTACGGGAGGGCGGATCTACGAGCAGTACTTC
CDR3aa: CASSLAGRTGGRIYEQYF

v_gene: TRBV3-1/TRBV3-2
abundance: -
d_gene: -
j_gene: TRBJ2-1
CDR3nt: TGTGCCAGCAGTCTCCGGGACTGTTTGTTCTTC
CDR3aa: CASSLRDCLFF

v_gene: TRBV4-2
abundance: -
d_gene: TRBD2
j_gene: TRBJ2-7
CDR3nt: TGTGCCAGCAGCCAAGAGCTGGCTAGCGGGAGCTACGAGCAGTACTTC
CDR3aa: CASSQELASGSYEQYF

v_gene: TRBV7-2
abundance: -
d_gene: -
j_gene: TRBJ2-3
CDR3nt: TGTGCCAGCAGCTTAGCTTCGAATACTGGGCAGTATTTT
CDR3aa: CASSLASNTGQYF

v_gene: TRBV5-5
abundance: -
d_gene: TRBD1
j_gene: TRBJ2-4
CDR3nt: TGTGCCAGCAGCTTGACTGCTGGACAGGGTATATTTCAGTACTTC
CDR3aa: CASSLTAGQGIFQYF

v_gene: TRBV2
abundance: -
d_gene: TRBD1
j_gene: TRBJ1-2
CDR3nt: TGTGCCCGCAGATTGCAGGGGACAGACTATGGCTACACCTTC
CDR3aa: CARRLQGTDYGYTF

v_gene: TRBV12-3/TRBV12-4
abundance: -
d_gene: -
j_gene: TRBJ2-1
CDR3nt: TGTGCCAGCAGTTCCCCCCTTTACAATGAGCAGTTCTTC
CDR3aa: CASSSPLYNEQFF

v_gene: TRBV3-1/TRBV3-2
abundance: -
d_gene: TRBD1
j_gene: TRBJ1-2
CDR3nt: TGTGCCAGCAGCCCCCGGGACAGATCTCTACAAGGCTACACCTTC
CDR3aa: CASSPRDRSLQGYTF

v_gene: TRBV28
abundance: -
d_gene: -
j_gene: TRBJ2-7
CDR3nt: TGTGCCAGCAGTCCCTTCCCAGGACTCTACGAGCAGTACTTC
CDR3aa: CASSPFPGLYEQYF

v_gene: TRBV11-3
abundance: -
d_gene: -
j_gene: TRBJ2-3
CDR3nt: TGTGCCAGCAGCTTAAATCCAGGATTCACAGATACGCAGTATTTT
CDR3aa: CASSLNPGFTDTQYF

v_gene: TRBV19
abundance: -
d_gene: -
j_gene: TRBJ1-4
CDR3nt: TGTGCCAGTAGTATGTTTGGCAGGGAAGCAACTAATGAAAAACTGTTTTTT
CDR3aa: CASSMFGREATNEKLFF

v_gene: TRBV5-8
abundance: -
d_gene: -
j_gene: TRBJ2-1
CDR3nt: TGTGCCAGCATCTCCCGGACAAGGGGGGAGCAGTTCTTC
CDR3aa: CASISRTRGEQFF

v_gene: TRBV10-3
abundance: once
d_gene: -
j_gene: TRBJ1-5
CDR3nt: TGTGCCATCTCATCTTTTCCACAGGGAAATCAGCCCCAGCATTTT
CDR3aa: CAISSFPQGNQPQHF

v_gene: TRBV5-1
abundance: -
d_gene: TRBD2
j_gene: TRBJ2-2
CDR3nt: TGCGCCAGCAGCTTCGGCGGGAGCGGTATGGGGACCGGGGAGCTGTTTTTT
CDR3aa: CASSFGGSGMGTGELFF

v_gene: TRBV5-1
abundance: -
d_gene: -
j_gene: TRBJ2-1
CDR3nt: TGCGCCAGCAGCTTGGTATGGCAGGGGTCCTACAATGAGCAGTTCTTC
CDR3aa: CASSLVWQGSYNEQFF

v_gene: TRBV2
abundance: -
d_gene: -
j_gene: TRBJ1-2
CDR3nt: TGTGCCAGCAGTGAAGGGGGCGTGAGTTCCTATGGCTACACCTTC
CDR3aa: CASSEGGVSSYGYTF

v_gene: TRBV5-1
abundance: -
d_gene: TRBD1
j_gene: TRBJ2-7
CDR3nt: TGCGCCAGCAGCCCGACAGGGGGCGTGCTGTACGAGCAGTACTTC
CDR3aa: CASSPTGGVLYEQYF

v_gene: TRBV19
abundance: -
d_gene: -
j_gene: TRBJ1-5
CDR3nt: TGTGCCAGTAGGATGCGGGCGGGCTTTAGCAATCAGCCCCAGCATTTT
CDR3aa: CASRMRAGFSNQPQHF

v_gene: TRBV30
abundance: -
d_gene: -
j_gene: TRBJ1-1
CDR3nt: TGTGCCTGGGCCCCCTCGGGGACTGAAGCTTTCTTT
CDR3aa: CAWAPSGTEAFF

v_gene: TRBV11-2
abundance: -
d_gene: -
j_gene: TRBJ1-4
CDR3nt: TGTGCCAGCAGCTTAGGGCAGGTGGTGGGCGAAAAACTGTTTTTT
CDR3aa: CASSLGQVVGEKLFF

v_gene: TRBV5-4
abundance: once
d_gene: -
j_gene: TRBJ2-5
CDR3nt: TGTGCCAGCAGCTTGAGGCGGGGACAAGAGACCCAGTACTTC
CDR3aa: CASSLRRGQETQYF

v_gene: TRBV18
abundance: -
d_gene: TRBD1
j_gene: TRBJ2-2
CDR3nt: TGTGCCAGCTCACGGACAGGGGGCAACACCGGGGAGCTGTTTTTT
CDR3aa: CASSRTGGNTGELFF

v_gene: TRBV6-4
abundance: -
d_gene: TRBD1
j_gene: TRBJ1-5
CDR3nt: TGTGCCAGCAGGGGTCCGGGACAGTACAATCAGCCCCAGCATTTT
CDR3aa: CASRGPGQYNQPQHF

v_gene: TRBV27
abundance: -
d_gene: TRBD2
j_gene: TRBJ2-1
CDR3nt: TGTGCCAGCAGTTTAAGTCTCCGGCTAGCGGGAGTGGTTGAGCAGTTCTTC
CDR3aa: CASSLSLRLAGVVEQFF

v_gene: TRBV7-9
abundance: -
d_gene: -
j_gene: TRBJ2-2
CDR3nt: TGTGCCAGCAGTCGCGACAGCGGGGAGCTGTTTTTT
CDR3aa: CASSRDSGELFF

v_gene: TRBV29-1
abundance: -
d_gene: -
j_gene: TRBJ1-1
CDR3nt: TGCAGCGTTGAACAGGGCCGGAACACTGAAGCTTTCTTT
CDR3aa: CSVEQGRNTEAFF

v_gene: TRBV30
abundance: -
d_gene: -
j_gene: TRBJ1-6
CDR3nt: TGTGCCTGGAATTTCGGAACGGGAAGCTCCTATAATTCACCCCTCCACTTT
CDR3aa: CAWNFGTGSSYNSPLHF

v_gene: TRBV5-1
abundance: -
d_gene: -
j_gene: TRBJ2-2
CDR3nt: TGCGCCAGCAGCCTGAGGATGAACACCGGGGAGCTGTTTTTT
CDR3aa: CASSLRMNTGELFF

v_gene: TRBV3-1/TRBV3-2
abundance: -
d_gene: -
j_gene: TRBJ2-1
CDR3nt: TGTGCCAGCAGCCAAGAAAGTGCGCGAGGGGGTGGTGAGCAGTTCTTC
CDR3aa: CASSQESARGGGEQFF

v_gene: TRBV15
abundance: -
d_gene: -
j_gene: TRBJ1-1
CDR3nt: TGTGCCACCAGCAGAGAACGAGGTGTGAACACTGAAGCTTTCTTT
CDR3aa: CATSRERGVNTEAFF

v_gene: TRBV10-2
abundance: -
d_gene: TRBD2
j_gene: TRBJ2-1
CDR3nt: TGCGCCAGCAGTGATCGAGGGAGGGCCTCCAATGAGCAGTTCTTC
CDR3aa: CASSDRGRASNEQFF

v_gene: TRBV9
abundance: -
d_gene: -
j_gene: TRBJ2-3
CDR3nt: TGTGCCAGCGGCGTAGGGGCCAGCACAGATACGCAGTATTTT
CDR3aa: CASGVGASTDTQYF

v_gene: TRBV6-6
abundance: -
d_gene: TRBD1
j_gene: TRBJ2-1
CDR3nt: TGTGCCAGCAGTTACACCGGACAGGTGTGGGATGAGCAGTTCTTC
CDR3aa: CASSYTGQVWDEQFF

v_gene: TRBV5-1
abundance: -
d_gene: -
j_gene: TRBJ1-6
CDR3nt: TGCGCCAGCAGCTTGGCAGGGATTGGGCGTTCACCCCTCCACTTT
CDR3aa: CASSLAGIGRSPLHF

v_gene: TRBV28
abundance: -
d_gene: -
j_gene: TRBJ2-1
CDR3nt: TGTGCCAGCAGTCCTCTGCGGGCCTGGAATGAGCAGTTCTTC
CDR3aa: CASSPLRAWNEQFF